Listed below are T cell receptor beta chains from one sample, sequenced in a study of cytomegalovirus exposure and HLA in healthy donors. This table comes from immunoSEQ multiplex PCR, and its TCRdb copy is limited to in-frame clones, with some not included. The sample yields about 180,000 clones, approximately 80% seen once. The sequenced sample was PBMCs. The receptors shown here come from a man aged 25 to 40 in good health and CMV-seropositive. Each CDR3 is given with its conserved first and last residue. D genes are given only for firm matches. Only some rows state a clone size, as once, few, many or a class for expanded clones.

J	D	V	size	CDR3	DNA
TRBJ2-2	NA	TRBV4-1	few	CASSPRFGRGANTGELFF	TGCGCCAGCAGCCCGCGGTTTGGGCGGGGTGCGAACACCGGGGAGCTGTTTTTT
TRBJ2-3	TRBD2	TRBV11-2	NA	CASSFGRGGDTQYF	TGTGCCAGCAGCTTTGGGCGGGGGGGGGATACGCAGTATTTT
TRBJ1-2	NA	TRBV7-9	once	CSSSTRTEGYTF	TGTTCCAGCAGCACCCGGACAGAAGGCTACACCTTC
TRBJ1-2	TRBD1	TRBV6-1	NA	CASSEDPGGYGYTF	TGTGCCAGCAGTGAAGATCCAGGGGGCTATGGCTACACCTTC
TRBJ2-1	TRBD2	TRBV30	NA	CAWSHGGGDEQFF	TGTGCCTGGAGTCACGGGGGGGGCGATGAGCAGTTCTTC
TRBJ1-6	NA	TRBV6-1	NA	CASTVGGQPNSPLHF	TGTGCCAGCACCGTAGGCGGACAGCCTAATTCACCCCTCCACTTT
TRBJ2-7	TRBD2	TRBV11-1	NA	CASSPGLGVYEQYF	TGTGCCAGCAGCCCGGGACTAGGGGTCTACGAGCAGTACTTC
TRBJ2-7	NA	TRBV28	NA	CASNGGQSYEQYF	TGTGCCAGCAACGGCGGGCAATCCTACGAGCAGTACTTC
TRBJ1-4	NA	TRBV27	NA	CASSLRGGGEKLFF	TGTGCCAGCAGTTTAAGGGGAGGGGGTGAAAAACTGTTTTTT
TRBJ2-7	NA	TRBV29-1	few	CSVKPTGSYEQYF	TGCAGCGTTAAACCTACAGGCTCCTACGAGCAGTACTTC
TRBJ1-1	NA	TRBV14	NA	CASSQQANTEAFF	TGTGCCAGCAGCCAACAGGCGAACACTGAAGCTTTCTTT
TRBJ2-7	TRBD2	TRBV9	NA	CANRLARTYEQYF	TGTGCCAACAGACTAGCGAGAACCTACGAGCAGTACTTC
TRBJ2-3	TRBD2	TRBV4-3	NA	CASSQESLAGGGTDTQYF	TGCGCCAGCAGCCAAGAGTCTCTAGCGGGAGGAGGGACAGATACGCAGTATTTT
TRBJ1-3	TRBD1	TRBV7-9	NA	CASSSKWTGQNTIYF	TGTGCCAGCAGCTCGAAATGGACAGGTCAGAACACCATATATTTT
TRBJ1-1	NA	TRBV11-3	NA	CASSSSLTGGEAFF	TGTGCCAGCAGCTCCTCGCTGACGGGGGGTGAAGCTTTCTTT
TRBJ2-1	TRBD2	TRBV27	NA	CASSTQAGGEQFF	TGTGCCAGCAGTACTCAAGCGGGAGGGGAGCAGTTCTTC
TRBJ2-1	TRBD2	TRBV6-4	NA	CASSYRAGGPDEQFF	TGTGCCAGCAGTTACCGAGCGGGGGGGCCGGATGAGCAGTTCTTC
TRBJ1-4	NA	TRBV6-6	few	CASRLTGSEGKLFF	TGTGCCAGCCGACTTACCGGATCCGAGGGAAAACTGTTTTTT
TRBJ2-2	TRBD2	TRBV7-3	NA	CASSLASGRTGELFF	TGTGCCAGCAGCTTAGCTAGCGGGAGGACCGGGGAGCTGTTTTTT
TRBJ2-5	NA	TRBV7-2	NA	CASSLRLGLAQETQYF	TGTGCCAGCAGCTTAAGATTAGGCCTAGCCCAAGAGACCCAGTACTTC
TRBJ2-1	TRBD2	TRBV4-2	NA	CASSRTGAGLAGGSSYNEQFF	TGTGCCAGCAGCCGGACAGGGGCGGGACTAGCGGGAGGTAGCTCCTACAATGAGCAGTTCTTC
TRBJ2-2	TRBD1	TRBV5-4	NA	CASSLRGLEVTGELFF	TGTGCCAGCAGCTTGAGGGGGCTAGAGGTCACCGGGGAGCTGTTTTTT
TRBJ1-2	TRBD1	TRBV27	NA	CASSLSQGANGYTF	TGTGCCAGCAGTCTCTCACAGGGGGCTAATGGCTACACCTTC
TRBJ2-5	TRBD1	TRBV5-1	NA	CASSPLTRTGRSEEQYF	TGCGCCAGCAGCCCACTAACCAGGACAGGACGCTCGGAGGAGCAGTACTTC
TRBJ2-6	TRBD1	TRBV9	few	CASSVGLGQGPEANVLTF	TGTGCCAGCAGCGTAGGCTTGGGACAGGGACCTGAAGCCAACGTCCTGACTTTC
TRBJ2-1	TRBD2	TRBV6-5	NA	CASSYSRAGGPTEQFF	TGTGCCAGCAGTTACTCGAGAGCGGGGGGCCCAACTGAGCAGTTCTTC
TRBJ1-1	NA	TRBV4-3	few	CASSQDSRRGTEAFF	TGCGCCAGCAGCCAAGATAGCAGGAGGGGTACTGAAGCTTTCTTT
TRBJ2-7	TRBD1	TRBV19	few	CASSIGDRGTYEQYF	TGTGCCAGTAGTATCGGGGACAGGGGGACGTACGAGCAGTACTTC
TRBJ2-7	TRBD1	TRBV5-1	NA	CASSTSTGVGGYEQYF	TGCGCCAGCAGCACCTCGACAGGGGTTGGAGGATACGAGCAGTACTTC
TRBJ1-1	NA	TRBV4-3	few	CASSQEPRTEAFF	TGCGCCAGCAGCCAAGAACCGAGGACTGAAGCTTTCTTT
TRBJ2-5	NA	TRBV7-2	NA	CASSPGRENQYF	TGTGCCAGCAGTCCTGGACGGGAGAACCAGTACTTC
TRBJ1-3	NA	TRBV4-3	few	CASSQGVTGSGNTIYF	TGCGCCAGCAGCCAAGGCGTCACCGGGTCTGGAAACACCATATATTTT
TRBJ2-3	TRBD1	TRBV5-1	NA	CASSLGDRGGDTQYF	TGCGCCAGCAGCTTGGGGGACAGGGGTGGAGATACGCAGTATTTT
TRBJ1-6	TRBD1	TRBV27	few	CASRDRVNSPLHF	TGTGCCAGCCGAGACAGGGTCAATTCACCCCTCCACTTT
TRBJ2-7	TRBD2	TRBV28	NA	CASSRTSPYEQYF	TGTGCCAGCTCCCGGACTAGCCCCTACGAGCAGTACTTC
TRBJ2-1	TRBD1	TRBV7-3	NA	CASSYGTGDNEQFF	TGTGCCAGCAGCTATGGGACAGGGGACAATGAGCAGTTCTTC
TRBJ2-7	TRBD2	TRBV5-1	NA	CASREGRAGKEDEQYF	TGCGCCAGCAGGGAGGGTCGAGCGGGGAAAGAGGACGAGCAGTACTTC
TRBJ2-7	NA	TRBV9	NA	CASSVGGDLSYEQYF	TGTGCCAGCAGCGTAGGGGGGGACCTCTCCTACGAGCAGTACTTC
TRBJ2-3	TRBD2	TRBV4-2	NA	CASSPHNLSSGGTDTQYF	TGTGCCAGCAGCCCGCACAACCTTTCTAGCGGGGGAACAGATACGCAGTATTTT
TRBJ1-1	NA	TRBV18	NA	CASSPYNFRGGNTEAFF	TGTGCCAGCTCACCATATAATTTCAGGGGTGGGAACACTGAAGCTTTCTTT
TRBJ2-2	NA	TRBV11-3	NA	CASSFGGITGELFF	TGTGCCAGCAGCTTTGGCGGGATCACCGGGGAGCTGTTTTTT
TRBJ2-7	NA	TRBV27	once	CASSFRGAGYEQYF	TGTGCCAGCAGTTTCAGGGGGGCAGGTTACGAGCAGTACTTC
TRBJ2-7	NA	TRBV10-3	NA	CAISDPRVLHYEQYF	TGTGCCATCAGTGACCCCCGCGTGCTCCACTACGAGCAGTACTTC